This T cell receptor beta chain was captured in a study of CD8 T cells in Susac syndrome. Germline V gives CDR1 MNHNS, CDR2 SASEGT. Trimming left V 4 bases short and J 7 bases short, with 17 bases between. The CDR3 contains 15 residues. This clonotype was detected a few times. RNA amounts of roughly 0.5 to 1 ug underwent reverse transcription with random hexamers. TCRdb reprocessed the immunoSEQ multiplex PCR reads with MiXCR, giving one entry per CDR3 protein. The sample consists of some 400,000 distinct CDR3 sequences, approximately 85% of them appearing once. The sample was CD8+ T cells from PBMCs. The J gene is TRBJ1-5, the V gene TRBV6-1; D is uncertain. The sequence came from a human donor with multiple sclerosis. In DNA form, the CDR3 reads TGTGCCAGCAGTGTCGGATATGACGATGGACAGCCCCAGCATTTT. It translates to CASSVGYDDGQPQHF.